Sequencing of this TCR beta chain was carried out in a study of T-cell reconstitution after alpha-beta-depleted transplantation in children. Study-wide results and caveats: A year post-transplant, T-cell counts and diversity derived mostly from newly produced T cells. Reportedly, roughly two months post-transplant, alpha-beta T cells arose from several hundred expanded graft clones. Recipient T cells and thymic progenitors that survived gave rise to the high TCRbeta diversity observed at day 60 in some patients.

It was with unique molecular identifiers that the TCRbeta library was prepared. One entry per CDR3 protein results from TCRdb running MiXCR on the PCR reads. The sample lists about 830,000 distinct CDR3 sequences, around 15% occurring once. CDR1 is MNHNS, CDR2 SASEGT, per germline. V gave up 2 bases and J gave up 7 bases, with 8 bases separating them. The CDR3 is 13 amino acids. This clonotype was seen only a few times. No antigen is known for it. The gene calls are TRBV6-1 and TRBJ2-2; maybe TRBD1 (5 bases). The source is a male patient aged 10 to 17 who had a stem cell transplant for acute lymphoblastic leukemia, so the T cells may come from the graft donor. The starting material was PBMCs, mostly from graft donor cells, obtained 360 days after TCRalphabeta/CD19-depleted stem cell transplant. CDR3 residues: CASSEQGVGELFF. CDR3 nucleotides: TGTGCCAGCAGTGAACAAGGGGTCGGGGAGCTGTTTTTT.